Below, one TCR beta chain is given with its context. Antigen unknown. The data stem from a study of post-analysis software for immune sequencing data. Study-level points and caveats: Controls showed lower frequencies than patients for roughly five TRBV segments, and TRBV5-6, TRBV5-1 and TRBV20-1 were among these.

Germline V gives CDR1 SGHTA, CDR2 FQGNSA. This CDR3 has 14 amino acids. Unique molecular identifiers featured in each of the TCR beta cDNA libraries. TCRdb reanalysed the PCR reads using MiXCR and keeps one entry per CDR3 protein. The table lists approximately 730,000 distinct CDR3 sequences, more than 45% of them singletons, with around 4.7% in the top ten. The TCR originated in a girl between 5 and 17 years old with multiple sclerosis. The sample comprised blood. This rearrangement joins TRBV7-2 to TRBJ2-5; D perhaps matches TRBD2 (5 bases). The end of the DNA is better explained by TRBJ2-7, so the J call may be wrong. The CDR3 coding sequence is TGTGCCAGCAGCTTAGGGGTAGCGCGGTACGAGCAGTACTTC. Translating it yields CASSLGVARYEQYF.